This T cell receptor (beta chain) was retrieved from a study of cytomegalovirus exposure and HLA in healthy donors. Whole-study findings and limits: The authors later linked a missense DCLRE1C variant to TCR beta V- and J-gene trimming. Overall, 164 TCR beta chains were annotated as cytomegalovirus-associated. Cytomegalovirus status was reportedly diagnosed by the classifier with high specificity and sensitivity. In an earlier analysis, most TCR beta V segments were productive about 87% or about 30% of the time.

The PCR used 60 Vbeta and 13 Jbeta primers. Some clones are missing from TCRdb's copy, which holds only in-frame ones; the method was immunoSEQ multiplex PCR. The data show some 110,000 clones, around three quarters seen once. Comment on this clone: Its antigen is unidentified.

Germline CDR1 LNHDA, CDR2 SQIVND (reference sequence). The CDR3 loop spans 13 amino acids. V lost 7 bases and J lost 1, with 10 bases in between. The sequenced sample was PBMCs. The sequence came from a boy between 10 and 17 years old in good health and CMV-seronegative. This chain uses TRBV19 with TRBJ1-1; D is unclear. This CDR3 reads CASTPWQNTEAFF. The CDR3 DNA sequence: TGTGCCAGTACCCCCTGGCAGAACACTGAAGCTTTCTTT.